This entry describes one T cell receptor beta chain. This specimen belongs to a study of blood T cell repertoires in COVID-19. Across the study: Whether acute or convalescent, the COVID-19 samples came from the United States, Italy and Spain.

It was during active infection that Seattle patients were enrolled and then longitudinally followed. Under the authors' procedure: Estimation of nucleated cell counts relied on the amplification of reference gene primers. Assay used: immunoSEQ multiplex PCR; TCRdb lists only in-frame clones, some missing. V and J calls and clone size are copied from that table; D and trimming were computed from the DNA. The table includes under 85,000 clones, around 83% detected once. V was shortened by 2 bases and J by 1 base, with 9 bases between the two germline ends. This CDR3 spans 13 amino acids. Germline V gives CDR1 GTSNPN, CDR2 SVGIG (reference sequence).

Sequencing used peripheral blood. The TCR sequence derives from a man aged 25-45 years with COVID-19, enrolled during active disease. V usage is TRBV30 and J usage is TRBJ2-7, with TRBD1 as a possible D gene (6 bases). This chain's CDR3 is CAWSTDRSYEQYF. CDR3 bases: TGTGCCTGGAGTACGGACAGATCCTACGAGCAGTACTTC.